The 10 T cell receptor beta chains below were found in one sample sequenced in a study of blood T cells in healthy people across ages. Alongside a J-beta primer mix, a sample-barcoded 5' primer served in a second PCR lasting 7 to 11 cycles. TCRdb re-analysed the 5' RACE reads in MiXCR, keeping a single row per CDR3 protein. In the table there are some 710,000 distinct CDR3 sequences, 46% of which are singletons. Source material: blood. These receptors all come from a man at least 80 years old in good health.

This clonotype has just one count. The CDR3 spells CASSPGTGNHYEQYF. The CDR3 coding sequence is TGTGCCAGCAGCCCCGGGACAGGGAACCACTACGAGCAGTACTTC. The chain combines TRBV13 with TRBJ2-4; 9 bases map to TRBD1. Judging by the DNA end, TRBJ2-7 fits better; the J call may be wrong. Germline lookup yields CDR1 PRHDT and CDR2 FYEKMQ (reference sequence). The CDR3 loop spans 15 amino acids.

The J gene is TRBJ2-5, the V gene TRBV20-1; D possibly corresponds to TRBD1 (5 bases). V lost 7 bases and J 3 bases, leaving 9 bases between the germline ends. The V gene's germline CDR1 is DFQATT and CDR2 SNEGSKA (reference sequence). CDR3 length: 11 amino acids. The CDR3 region is CSVRVKETQYF. The CDR3 coding sequence is TGCAGTGTCAGGGTTAAAGAGACCCAGTACTTC.

For the CDR3, the DNA is TGCGCCAGCAGCGCGGGCAGCTACGAGCAGTACTTC. Its translation: CASSAGSYEQYF. The J gene is TRBJ2-7, the V gene TRBV5-1; D perhaps matches TRBD2 (5 bases). Trimming left V 4 bases short and J 3 bases short, with 8 bases between. Germline loops: CDR1 SGHRS, CDR2 YFSETQ. The CDR3 has 12 amino acids.

The chain combines TRBV2 with TRBJ1-1; possibly TRBD1 for D (5 bases). The CDR3 covers 18 residues. Trimming cost V 8 bases and J 0 bases, with 25 bases left between them. Per germline, CDR1 SNHLY and CDR2 FYNNEI. The CDR3 loop reads CASQVGRGRSLMNTEAFF. CDR3 nucleotide sequence: TGTGCCAGCCAAGTGGGGAGGGGCAGATCCCTAATGAACACTGAAGCTTTCTTT.

A few counts support this clonotype. This chain connects TRBV4-2 to TRBJ2-7; 8 positions match TRBD1. The CDR3 sequence is 16 residues long. V was clipped by 4 bases and J by 0 bases; unmatched bases: 8. Germline V lookup: CDR1 LGHNA, CDR2 YNFKEQ. CDR3 in amino acids: CASSPSRTGSSYEQYF. As DNA, the CDR3 is TGTGCCAGCAGCCCGAGCCGGACAGGGTCCTCCTACGAGCAGTACTTC.

A word on this clonotype: A read error may explain this, as a much larger clone is one base away. The chain has TRBV28 and TRBJ1-1; the D gene is possibly TRBD1 (5 bases). The CDR3 is made up of 13 amino acids. Looked up from germline, CDR1 is MDHEN and CDR2 is SYDVKM. CDR3 in amino acids: CASSFRGGTVAFF. As DNA, the CDR3 is TGTGCCAGCAGTTTTAGGGGTGGGACTGTAGCTTTCTTT.

The table lists this clonotype with a few counts. The V gene is TRBV9, the J gene TRBJ2-2, with D possibly TRBD2 on 7 matching bases. There are 18 residues in the CDR3. In germline, CDR1 is SGDLS, CDR2 YYNGEE. Trimming took off 0 bases at V and 2 bases at J, with 17 bases between the two ends. CDR3 region: CASSVGGGGRVNTGELFF. Written as DNA, the CDR3 is TGTGCCAGCAGCGTAGGTGGGGGCGGGAGAGTTAACACCGGGGAGCTGTTTTTT.

The rearrangement joins TRBV15 to TRBJ2-4; perhaps TRBD1 as D (6 bases). With 0 bases removed from V and 0 bases from J, the gap between germline ends came to 12 bases. Germline V lookup: CDR1 LNHNV, CDR2 YYDKDF (reference sequence). There are 17 residues in the CDR3. In nucleotides, the CDR3 is TGTGCCACCAGCAGAGATGACAGGATCTTAGCCAAAAACATTCAGTACTTC. It encodes CATSRDDRILAKNIQYF.

In its sample, this clonotype was seen a few times. V is TRBV6-5 and J is TRBJ1-2; TRBD1 might be the D (6 bases). Trimming removed 7 bases from V and 2 bases from J, with 14 bases in between. The length of the CDR3 is 14 residues. CDR1 is MNHEY, CDR2 SVGAGI, per germline. CDR3 DNA sequence: TGTGCCAGCATCCAGACAGGAACCAACTATGGCTACACCTTC. Translating it yields CASIQTGTNYGYTF.

The V call is TRBV20-1, the J call TRBJ2-7; D is perhaps TRBD2 (5 bases). Germline V gene lookup returns CDR1 DFQATT and CDR2 SNEGSKA (reference sequence). The CDR3 consists of 14 residues. The ends were cut back, 3 bases at V and 2 bases at J, with 14 bases in the middle. The CDR3 sequence is CSARAEAEPYEQYF. For the CDR3, the DNA is TGCAGTGCTAGGGCGGAAGCGGAACCCTACGAGCAGTACTTC.